The 31 T cell receptor beta chains listed next were all sequenced from one sample in a study of blood T cell repertoires in COVID-19. Sequencing was performed with immunoSEQ multiplex PCR; in TCRdb, only in-frame clones are kept and a portion is missing. The sample carries around 290,000 clones, approximately 91% recorded once. What was sequenced was peripheral blood. The receptors were gathered from a woman younger than 45 with COVID-19, enrolled during active disease.

The genes are TRBV29-1 and TRBJ2-7; the match to TRBD1 covers 7 bases. Germline CDR1 reads SQVTM; CDR2 reads ANQGSEA. V shed 3 bases and J 3 bases; nucleotides not matched to a gene: 5. This CDR3 has 13 amino acids. CDR3 nucleotides: TGCAGCGTTGAGGGGGACAGATACTACGAGCAGTACTTC. Translation gives CSVEGDRYYEQYF.

This rearrangement joins TRBV18 to TRBJ1-4; TRBD1 matches at 7 bases. V was clipped by 1 base and J by 3 bases; unmatched bases: 5. Germline CDR1 KGHSH, CDR2 LQKENI. The CDR3 loop spans 16 amino acids. Written as DNA, the CDR3 is TGTGCCAGCTCACCACTCGACAGGGATCCTAATGAAAAACTGTTTTTT. Translating it yields CASSPLDRDPNEKLFF.

This chain joins TRBV28 and TRBJ2-1, with D hard to call. The CDR3 is 15 residues long. Germline V lookup: CDR1 MDHEN, CDR2 SYDVKM. V dropped 8 bases and J dropped 4 bases, with 18 bases sitting between them. The CDR3 DNA follows: TGTGCCAGCCCTTCCTCCGGGTCTAGTTACAATGAGCAGTTCTTC. Translation gives CASPSSGSSYNEQFF.

J is TRBJ2-7 and V is TRBV4-2; TRBD1 matches 9 bases. Trimming removed 1 base from V and 5 bases from J; junction bases left unmatched: 9. CDR1 is LGHNA and CDR2 is YNFKEQ in the germline V gene. The CDR3 has 16 amino acids. In DNA, the CDR3 is TGTGCCAGCAGCCAAGGCCCGGGACAGGGTCCACACGAGCAGTACTTC. Amino acid sequence: CASSQGPGQGPHEQYF.

The V gene is TRBV18, the J gene TRBJ2-1; tentatively, D is TRBD2 (6 bases). Germline V gene sequence: CDR1 KGHSH, CDR2 LQKENI. The CDR3 loop spans 17 amino acids. Trimming removed 3 bases at V and 1 base at J, with 16 bases between. CDR3 in DNA: TGTGCCAGCTCACCTCGGAGTATACGGGAGTCCTACAATGAGCAGTTCTTC. Its protein is CASSPRSIRESYNEQFF.

The chain recombines TRBV20-1 with TRBJ1-5; a weak D match, TRBD1 (6 bases). CDR3 size: 17 residues. The V gene lost 3 bases and the J gene lost 2 bases, with 20 bases spanning the gap. The germline CDR1 and CDR2 sequences are DFQATT and SNEGSKA (reference sequence). The chain's CDR3 is CSASRLQGGSGNQPQHF. The DNA for the CDR3 is TGCAGTGCTAGTCGTCTACAGGGCGGGAGTGGCAATCAGCCCCAGCATTTT.

J is TRBJ1-2 and V is TRBV19, with 10 bases aligning to TRBD1. V trimming: 2 bases; J trimming: 4 bases; junction bases outside the gene matches: 7. This CDR3 spans 16 amino acids. Germline loops: CDR1 LNHDA, CDR2 SQIVND (reference sequence). CDR3 in amino acids: CASSISRGTGVYGYTF. As DNA, the CDR3 is TGTGCCAGTAGTATAAGCCGGGGGACAGGGGTCTATGGCTACACCTTC.

The chain is built from TRBV12-3 or TRBV12-4 and TRBJ1-1; D is unclear. CDR3 length: 12 residues. V lost 3 bases to trimming and J lost 3 bases, with 5 bases between them. The CDR3 is CASSFSHTEAFF. The CDR3 DNA reads TGTGCCAGCAGTTTCTCCCACACTGAAGCTTTCTTT.

The chain joins TRBV7-3 to TRBJ1-1; a possible D gene is TRBD1 (5 bases). The V and J ends lost 5 bases and 1 base respectively, with 8 bases between them. The germline V gene encodes CDR1 SGHTA and CDR2 FQGTGA. This CDR3 is 13 amino acids long. CDR3 nucleotide sequence: TGTGCCAGCAGCCGAGACAGGAACACTGAAGCTTTCTTT. Its translation is CASSRDRNTEAFF.

This rearrangement joins TRBV12-3 or TRBV12-4 to TRBJ1-6; the D gene is possibly TRBD1 (5 bases). V dropped 3 bases and J dropped 8 bases, with 8 bases sitting between them. The CDR3 runs to 13 residues. The CDR3 DNA reads TGTGCCAGCAGTTTCCAAGGGGATTCACCCCTCCACTTT. This codes for CASSFQGDSPLHF.

The chain joins TRBV11-2 to TRBJ1-6; D is ambiguous. Trimming shortened V by 8 bases and J by 5 bases, and 7 bases separated the two germline ends. Germline CDR1 SGHAT, CDR2 FQNNGV. This CDR3 is 12 amino acids long. In DNA form, the CDR3 reads TGTGCCAGCGGGCAGAATAATTCACCCCTCCACTTT. Residues: CASGQNNSPLHF.

CDR3 DNA: TGCAGTGCTAGTCCAGCGGGGAGCTCCTACGAGCAGTACTTC. Translating it yields CSASPAGSSYEQYF. The chain has TRBV20-1 and TRBJ2-7, with TRBD2 identical over 7 bases. Trimming took 3 bases from V and 0 from J; bases not matched to a gene: 5. Looked up from germline, CDR1 is DFQATT and CDR2 is SNEGSKA (reference sequence). The CDR3 is made up of 14 amino acids.

In this sample, this clone turned up once. This sequence joins TRBV5-5 and TRBJ2-1; D is uncertain. This CDR3 spans 15 amino acids. The germline CDR1 and CDR2 sequences are SGHKS and YYEKEE (reference sequence). Trimming removed 4 bases at V and 2 bases at J, with 13 bases between. The DNA of the CDR3 is TGTGCCAGCAGCCCCAGTACCTCCCCCTACAATGAGCAGTTCTTC. Translated, it gives CASSPSTSPYNEQFF.

The rearrangement joins TRBV7-5 to TRBJ2-2; the listed D gene, TRBD2, was not tested against the DNA. TRBV7-5 is described as a pseudogene. The CDR3 is 21 amino acids. CDR3 sequence reads: CVRSFAPSGNEIHRRAGELFF. The CDR3 DNA reads TGTGTCAGAAGCTTTGCACCTAGCGGGAATGAAATTCATAGGCGGGCCGGGGAGCTGTTTTTT.

The DNA of the CDR3 is TGTGCCAGCACGTCCGCTCTGGGCCAGGGAAACTATGGCTACACCTTC. Its protein is CASTSALGQGNYGYTF. V usage is TRBV5-4 and J usage is TRBJ1-2; D is possibly TRBD1 (5 bases). V gave up 6 bases and J gave up 2 bases, with 20 bases separating them. CDR1 is SGHNT and CDR2 is YYREEE in the germline V gene (reference sequence). The CDR3 runs to 16 residues.

The chain employs TRBV28 and TRBJ2-3; 12 bases map to TRBD2. V lost 3 bases and J lost 9; bases outside the gene matches: 4. From germline, CDR1 is MDHEN and CDR2 SYDVKM. The CDR3 has 14 residues. CDR3 sequence: CASSLTSGSRTQYF. The CDR3 coding sequence is TGTGCCAGCAGTTTGACTAGCGGGAGTCGAACGCAGTATTTT.

This rearrangement joins TRBV9 to TRBJ2-3; D unclear. V gave up 4 bases and J gave up 3 bases, with 9 bases separating them. This CDR3 spans 13 amino acids. Germline V gives CDR1 SGDLS, CDR2 YYNGEE. The CDR3 DNA sequence: TGTGCCAGCAGCCCCCAGGTTACAGATACGCAGTATTTT. It codes for CASSPQVTDTQYF.

The rearrangement uses TRBV7-8 and TRBJ2-4; D not certain. The CDR3 length is 12 residues. The germline V gene encodes CDR1 SGHVS and CDR2 FQNEAQ. The ends were cut back, 1 base at V and 8 bases at J, with 6 bases in the middle. CDR3 sequence reads: CASSLDRDIQYF. The CDR3 coding sequence is TGTGCCAGCAGCTTAGACCGCGACATTCAGTACTTC.

The chain links TRBV15 to TRBJ2-3; weak D call: TRBD1 (6 bases). From germline, CDR1 is LNHNV and CDR2 YYDKDF (reference sequence). The length of the CDR3 is 16 residues. V was pared by 0 bases and J by 4 bases, with 14 bases between. The chain's CDR3 is CATSRDFQGLADTQYF. CDR3 nucleotides: TGTGCCACCAGCAGAGATTTTCAGGGGTTGGCAGATACGCAGTATTTT.

This chain uses TRBV29-1 with TRBJ1-2; a possible D gene is TRBD1 (6 bases). Germline V gene data show CDR1 as SQVTM and CDR2 as ANQGSEA. The CDR3 consists of 11 residues. V was cut by 3 bases and J by 8 bases, with 10 bases left in between. As DNA, the CDR3 is TGCAGCGTTGATCAGGGGCAGGGCTACACCTTC. Its translation: CSVDQGQGYTF.

This clone was detected a few times. The chain couples TRBV10-3 to TRBJ1-1; 9 bases agree with TRBD1. This CDR3 is built from 15 residues. The V gene's germline CDR1 is ENHRY and CDR2 SYGVKD. Trimming at V came to 5 bases and at J to 5 bases, leaving 9 bases not matched to a gene. This chain's CDR3 is CAISLQGALGTEAFF. The CDR3, as DNA: TGTGCCATCAGTTTACAGGGGGCTTTGGGGACTGAAGCTTTCTTT.

The CDR3 nucleotides read TGTGCCACCAGCAGAGCAGGGGTGAACACTGAAGCTTTCTTT. This gives the protein CATSRAGVNTEAFF. This chain links TRBV15 with TRBJ1-1; maybe TRBD1 (6 bases). The CDR3 runs to 14 residues. Germline CDR1 and CDR2: LNHNV and YYDKDF (reference sequence). Trimming stripped 1 base from V and 0 bases from J, with 6 bases between.

The rearrangement links TRBV21-1 to TRBJ2-5; TRBD2 is taken as the D call from the table, unchecked against the DNA. TRBV21-1 is assigned pseudogene status. The CDR3 runs 16 residues. CDR3 DNA sequence: TGTGCCAGCAGCTCATTGGGACTAGCGGGCCAAGAGACCCAGTACTTC. Its translation: CASSSLGLAGQETQYF.

CDR3 in DNA: TGTGCCTGGAGTGTAGGCGGAAGCACAGATACGCAGTATTTT. Encoded protein: CAWSVGGSTDTQYF. The chain links TRBV30 to TRBJ2-3; D gene ambiguous. The V end lost 0 bases, the J end lost 0 bases, and 7 bases lay between the germline ends. The CDR3 spans 14 residues. Germline loops: CDR1 GTSNPN, CDR2 SVGIG (reference sequence).

V is TRBV9 and J is TRBJ2-1; 13 bases match TRBD2. This CDR3 contains 17 residues. V shed 4 bases and J 0 bases; nucleotides not matched to a gene: 4. The germline V gene has CDR1 SGDLS and CDR2 YYNGEE. The CDR3 DNA follows: TGTGCCAGCAGCCCCCGGACTAGCGGGAGCTCCTACAATGAGCAGTTCTTC. It specifies CASSPRTSGSSYNEQFF.

The gene calls are TRBV9 and TRBJ2-2; D perhaps matches TRBD1 (5 bases). V gave up 0 bases and J gave up 6 bases, with 9 bases separating them. This CDR3 spans 14 amino acids. Germline loops: CDR1 SGDLS, CDR2 YYNGEE. The CDR3 nucleotides are TGTGCCAGCAGCGTAGAGGGGTCTGCCGGGGAGCTGTTTTTT. Translated: CASSVEGSAGELFF.

The V gene is TRBV14, the J gene TRBJ2-1, with 7 bases identical to TRBD2. CDR1 and CDR2 from the germline V gene are SGHDN and FVKESK. This CDR3 has 14 residues. Trimming cost V 2 bases and J 5 bases; bases outside gene matches: 3. In DNA, the CDR3 is TGTGCCAGCAGCCAACTAGCGGCAGACAATGAGCAGTTCTTC. It translates to CASSQLAADNEQFF.

This clone was seen a few times. V and J are TRBV18 and TRBJ2-7; 10 bases agree with TRBD2. With 0 bases clipped from V and 0 bases from J, the junction kept 2 bases outside the gene matches. CDR3 length: 16 residues. Per germline, CDR1 KGHSH and CDR2 LQKENI. This chain's CDR3 is CASSPPASGSSYEQYF. CDR3 coding DNA: TGTGCCAGCTCACCACCTGCTAGCGGGAGCTCCTACGAGCAGTACTTC.

The chain has TRBV28 and TRBJ1-5; 7 positions match TRBD1. The germline gives CDR1 MDHEN, CDR2 SYDVKM. V dropped 7 bases and J dropped 0; count of bases not matched to a gene: 6. This CDR3 has 15 amino acids. The CDR3 loop is CASIPTGDSNQPQHF. The CDR3, as DNA: TGTGCCAGCATCCCCACAGGGGATAGCAATCAGCCCCAGCATTTT.

The chain links TRBV7-3 to TRBJ2-7, with 8 bases aligning to TRBD1. Germline V lookup: CDR1 SGHTA, CDR2 FQGTGA. This CDR3 has 16 amino acids. V lost 5 bases to trimming and J lost 5 bases; unmatched junction nucleotides: 14. Here the CDR3 DNA reads TGTGCCAGCAGCACGAACCCCGGACAGGGTATCGACGAGCAGTACTTC. This translates into CASSTNPGQGIDEQYF. The full variable domain, completed using reference TRBV7-3 and TRBJ2-7, is GAGVSQTPSNKVTEKGKYVELRCDPISGHTALYWYRQSLGQGPEFLIYFQGTGAADDSGLPNDRFFAVRPEGSVSTLKIQRTERGDSAVYLCASSTNPGQGIDEQYFGPGTRLTVT.

This chain connects TRBV2 to TRBJ1-2; TRBD1 matches 11 bases. The junction had 8 bases not matched to a gene; V was cut back by 9 bases and J by 8 bases. This CDR3 region has 13 residues. Germline V gene data show CDR1 as SNHLY and CDR2 as FYNNEI. This chain's CDR3 is CASSGQGAWGYTF. DNA for the CDR3: TGTGCCAGTTCCGGACAGGGGGCATGGGGCTACACCTTC.